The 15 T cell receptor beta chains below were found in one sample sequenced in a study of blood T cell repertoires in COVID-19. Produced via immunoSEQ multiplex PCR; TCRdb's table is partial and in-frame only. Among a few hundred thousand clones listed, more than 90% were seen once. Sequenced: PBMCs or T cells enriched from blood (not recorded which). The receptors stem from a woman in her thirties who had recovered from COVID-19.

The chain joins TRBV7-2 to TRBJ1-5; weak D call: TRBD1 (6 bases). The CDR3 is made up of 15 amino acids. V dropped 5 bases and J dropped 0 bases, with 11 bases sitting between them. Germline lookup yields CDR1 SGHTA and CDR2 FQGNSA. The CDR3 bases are TGTGCCAGCAGCCAACAGGGAAATAGCAATCAGCCCCAGCATTTT. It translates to CASSQQGNSNQPQHF.

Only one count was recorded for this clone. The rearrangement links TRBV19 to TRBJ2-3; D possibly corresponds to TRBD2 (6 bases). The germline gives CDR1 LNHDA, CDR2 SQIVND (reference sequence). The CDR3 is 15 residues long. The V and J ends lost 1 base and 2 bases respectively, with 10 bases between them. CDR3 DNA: TGTGCCAGTAGTATAGGCGGGGTGGCCACAGATACGCAGTATTTT. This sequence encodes CASSIGGVATDTQYF.

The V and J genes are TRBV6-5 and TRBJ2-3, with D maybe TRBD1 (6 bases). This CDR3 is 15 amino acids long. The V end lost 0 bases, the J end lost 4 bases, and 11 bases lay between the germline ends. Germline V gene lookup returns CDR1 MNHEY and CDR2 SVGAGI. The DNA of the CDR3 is TGTGCCAGCAGTTACTCGTTAGGGGGAGCAGATACGCAGTATTTT. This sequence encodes CASSYSLGGADTQYF.

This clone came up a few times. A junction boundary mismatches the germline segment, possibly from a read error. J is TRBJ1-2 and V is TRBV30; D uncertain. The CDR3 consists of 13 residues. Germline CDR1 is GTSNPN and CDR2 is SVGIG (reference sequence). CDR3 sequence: CAWSVEPEALHFF. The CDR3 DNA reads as TGTGCCTGGAGTGTAGAGCCTGAGGCCCTTCATTTCTTC.

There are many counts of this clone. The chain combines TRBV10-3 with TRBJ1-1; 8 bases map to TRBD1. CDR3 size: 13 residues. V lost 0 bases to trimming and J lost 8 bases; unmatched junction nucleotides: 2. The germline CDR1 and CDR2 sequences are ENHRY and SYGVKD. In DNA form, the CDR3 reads TGTGCCATCAGTGAGTCAGGACAGGGAGAAGCTTTCTTT. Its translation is CAISESGQGEAFF.

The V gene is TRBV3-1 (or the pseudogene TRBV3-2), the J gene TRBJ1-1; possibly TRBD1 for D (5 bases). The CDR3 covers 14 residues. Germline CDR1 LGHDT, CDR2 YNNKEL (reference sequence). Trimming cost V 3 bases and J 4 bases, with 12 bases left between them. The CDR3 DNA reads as TGTGCCAGCAGCCATTGGGGGGGTGGCACTGAAGCTTTCTTT. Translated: CASSHWGGGTEAFF.

DNA of the CDR3: TGCAGCGTTAAGACCCGAGACAGGACCCTTAGGGATGAGCAGTTCTTC. Its translation: CSVKTRDRTLRDEQFF. The chain links TRBV29-1 to TRBJ2-1, with D possibly TRBD1 on 6 matching bases. The CDR3 has 16 amino acids. The V gene's germline CDR1 is SQVTM and CDR2 ANQGSEA. The germline V and J ends were trimmed by 5 bases and 8 bases, with 25 bases remaining between them.

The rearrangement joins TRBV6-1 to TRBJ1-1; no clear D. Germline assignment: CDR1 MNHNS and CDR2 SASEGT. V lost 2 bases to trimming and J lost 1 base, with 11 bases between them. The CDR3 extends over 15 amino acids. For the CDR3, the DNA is TGTGCCAGCAGTGAAATTAAGGGAGGGAACACTGAAGCTTTCTTT. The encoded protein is CASSEIKGGNTEAFF.

The CDR3 nucleotides are TGTGCCAGCAGCCATAGCGCCGGGACTGAAGCTTTCTTT. Translated: CASSHSAGTEAFF. The chain carries TRBV7-3 and TRBJ1-1; the D is unclear. Germline loops: CDR1 SGHTA, CDR2 FQGTGA. The CDR3 spans 13 residues. V gave up 5 bases and J gave up 5 bases, with 12 bases separating them.

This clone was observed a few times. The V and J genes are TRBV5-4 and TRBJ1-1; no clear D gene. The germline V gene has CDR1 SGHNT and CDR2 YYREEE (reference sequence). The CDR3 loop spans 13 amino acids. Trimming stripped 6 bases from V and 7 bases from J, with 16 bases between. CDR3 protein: CASNSVDSNEAFF. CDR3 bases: TGTGCCAGCAACTCTGTGGACTCCAATGAAGCTTTCTTT.

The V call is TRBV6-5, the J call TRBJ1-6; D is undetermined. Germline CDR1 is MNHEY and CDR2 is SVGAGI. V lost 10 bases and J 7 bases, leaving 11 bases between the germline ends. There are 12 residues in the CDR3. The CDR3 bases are TGTGCCACTAACCGGGTAAATTCACCCCTCCACTTT. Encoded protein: CATNRVNSPLHF.

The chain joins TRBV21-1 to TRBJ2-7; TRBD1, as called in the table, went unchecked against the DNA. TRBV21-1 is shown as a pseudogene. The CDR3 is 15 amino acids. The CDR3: CASSSPGQENEEQYF. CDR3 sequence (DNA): TGTGCCAGCAGCAGTCCGGGACAGGAAAACGAAGAGCAGTACTTC.

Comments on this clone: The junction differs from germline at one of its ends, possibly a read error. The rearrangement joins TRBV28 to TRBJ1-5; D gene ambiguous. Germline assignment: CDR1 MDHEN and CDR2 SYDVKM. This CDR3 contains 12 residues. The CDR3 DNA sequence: TGTGCCAGCAGTCCGCAGAATCGGCCCCAGCATTTT. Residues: CASSPQNRPQHF.

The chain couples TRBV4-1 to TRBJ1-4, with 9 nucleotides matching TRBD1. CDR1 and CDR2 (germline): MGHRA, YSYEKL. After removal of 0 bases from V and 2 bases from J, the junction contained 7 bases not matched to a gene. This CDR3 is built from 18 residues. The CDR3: CASSQDHRGPRTNEKLFF. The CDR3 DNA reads TGCGCCAGCAGCCAAGATCACAGGGGGCCTAGGACTAATGAAAAACTGTTTTTT.

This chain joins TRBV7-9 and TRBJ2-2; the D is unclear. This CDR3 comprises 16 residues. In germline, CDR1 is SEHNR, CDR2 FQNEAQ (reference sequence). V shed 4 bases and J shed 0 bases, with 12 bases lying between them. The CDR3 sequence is CASSSSISANTGELFF. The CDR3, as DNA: TGTGCCAGCAGCTCAAGCATTAGTGCGAACACCGGGGAGCTGTTTTTT. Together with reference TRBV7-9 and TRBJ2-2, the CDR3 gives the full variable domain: DTGVSQNPRHKITKRGQNVTFRCDPISEHNRLYWYRQTLGQGPEFLTYFQNEAQLEKSRLLSDRFSAERPKGSFSTLEIQRTEQGDSAMYLCASSSSISANTGELFFGEGSRLTVL.